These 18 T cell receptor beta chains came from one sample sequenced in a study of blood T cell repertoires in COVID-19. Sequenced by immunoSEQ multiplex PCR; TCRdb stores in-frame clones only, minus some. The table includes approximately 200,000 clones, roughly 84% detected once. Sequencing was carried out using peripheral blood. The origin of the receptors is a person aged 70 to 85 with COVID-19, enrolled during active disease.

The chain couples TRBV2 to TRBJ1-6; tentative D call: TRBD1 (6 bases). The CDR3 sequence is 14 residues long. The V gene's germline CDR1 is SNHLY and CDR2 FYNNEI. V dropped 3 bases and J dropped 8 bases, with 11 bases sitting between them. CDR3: CASSDRGWDSPLHF. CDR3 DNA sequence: TGTGCCAGCAGTGACAGGGGTTGGGATTCACCCCTCCACTTT.

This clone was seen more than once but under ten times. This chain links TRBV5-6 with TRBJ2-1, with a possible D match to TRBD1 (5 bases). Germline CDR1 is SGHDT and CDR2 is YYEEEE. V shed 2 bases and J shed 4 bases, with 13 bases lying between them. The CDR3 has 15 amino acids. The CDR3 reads CASSFLTREYNEQFF. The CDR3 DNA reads TGTGCCAGCAGCTTTTTGACCAGGGAATACAATGAGCAGTTCTTC.

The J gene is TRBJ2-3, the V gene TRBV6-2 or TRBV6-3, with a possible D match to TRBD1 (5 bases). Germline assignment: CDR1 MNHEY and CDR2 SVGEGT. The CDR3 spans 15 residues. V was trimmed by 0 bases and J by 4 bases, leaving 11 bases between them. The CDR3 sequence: CASSYSISTADTQYF. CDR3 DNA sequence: TGTGCCAGCAGTTACTCGATCTCGACAGCAGATACGCAGTATTTT.

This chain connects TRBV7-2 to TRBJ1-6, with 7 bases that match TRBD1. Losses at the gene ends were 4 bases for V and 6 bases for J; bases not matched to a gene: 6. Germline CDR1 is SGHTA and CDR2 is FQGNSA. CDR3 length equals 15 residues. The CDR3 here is CASSSTGQANSPLHF. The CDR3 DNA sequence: TGTGCCAGCAGCTCCACCGGACAGGCTAATTCACCCCTCCACTTT.

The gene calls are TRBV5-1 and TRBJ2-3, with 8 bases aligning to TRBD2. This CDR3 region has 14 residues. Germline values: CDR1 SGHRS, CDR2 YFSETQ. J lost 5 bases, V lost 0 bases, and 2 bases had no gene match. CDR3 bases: TGCGCCAGCAGCTTGGGGCTAGCGGGAGATACGCAGTATTTT. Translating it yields CASSLGLAGDTQYF.

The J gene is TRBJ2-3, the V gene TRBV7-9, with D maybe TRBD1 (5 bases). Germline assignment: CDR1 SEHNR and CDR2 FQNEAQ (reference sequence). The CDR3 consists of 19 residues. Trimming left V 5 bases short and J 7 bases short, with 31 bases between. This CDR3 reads CASSPARAQVNSPLHTQYF. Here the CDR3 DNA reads TGTGCCAGCAGCCCCGCCCGCGCACAGGTGAATAGTCCTCTCCATACGCAGTATTTT.

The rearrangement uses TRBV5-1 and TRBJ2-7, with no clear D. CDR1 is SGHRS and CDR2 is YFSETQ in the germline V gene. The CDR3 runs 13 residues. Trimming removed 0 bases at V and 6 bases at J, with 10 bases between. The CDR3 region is CASSLDTVGEQYF. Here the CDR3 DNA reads TGCGCCAGCAGCTTGGACACAGTGGGCGAGCAGTACTTC.

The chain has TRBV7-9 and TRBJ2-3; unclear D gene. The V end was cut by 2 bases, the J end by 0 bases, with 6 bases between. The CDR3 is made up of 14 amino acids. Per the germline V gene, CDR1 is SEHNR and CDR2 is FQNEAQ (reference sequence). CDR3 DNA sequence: TGTGCCAGCAGCTTAACTGGTAGCACAGATACGCAGTATTTT. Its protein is CASSLTGSTDTQYF.

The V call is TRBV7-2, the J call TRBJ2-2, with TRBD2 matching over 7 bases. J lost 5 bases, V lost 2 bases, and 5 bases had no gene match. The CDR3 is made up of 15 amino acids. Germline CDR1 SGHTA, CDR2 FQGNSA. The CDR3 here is CASSLWRGWTGELFF. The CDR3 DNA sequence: TGTGCCAGCAGCTTATGGCGGGGGTGGACCGGGGAGCTGTTTTTT.

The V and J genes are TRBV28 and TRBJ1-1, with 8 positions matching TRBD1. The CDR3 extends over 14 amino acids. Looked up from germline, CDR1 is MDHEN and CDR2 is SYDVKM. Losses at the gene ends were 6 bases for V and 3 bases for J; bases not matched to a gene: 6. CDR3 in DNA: TGTGCCAGCAGGGCCAGGGGGCGATACACTGAAGCTTTCTTT. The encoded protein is CASRARGRYTEAFF.

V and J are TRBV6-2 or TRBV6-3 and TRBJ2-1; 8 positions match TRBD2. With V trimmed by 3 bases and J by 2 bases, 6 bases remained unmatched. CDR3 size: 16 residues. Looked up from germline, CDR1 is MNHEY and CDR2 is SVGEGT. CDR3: CASSYSGLAPYNEQFF. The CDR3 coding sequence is TGTGCCAGCAGTTATTCTGGACTAGCTCCCTACAATGAGCAGTTCTTC.

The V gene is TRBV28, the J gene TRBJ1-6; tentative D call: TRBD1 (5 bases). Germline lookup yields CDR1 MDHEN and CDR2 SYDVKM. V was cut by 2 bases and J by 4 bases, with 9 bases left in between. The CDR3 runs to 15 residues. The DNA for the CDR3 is TGTGCCAGCAGTTTACCACAGGCTTATAATTCACCCCTCCACTTT. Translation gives CASSLPQAYNSPLHF.

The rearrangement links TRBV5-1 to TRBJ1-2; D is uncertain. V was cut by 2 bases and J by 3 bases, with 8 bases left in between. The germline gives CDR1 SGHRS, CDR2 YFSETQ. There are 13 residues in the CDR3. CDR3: CASSLQADYGYTF. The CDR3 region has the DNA TGCGCCAGCAGCTTACAAGCGGACTATGGCTACACCTTC.

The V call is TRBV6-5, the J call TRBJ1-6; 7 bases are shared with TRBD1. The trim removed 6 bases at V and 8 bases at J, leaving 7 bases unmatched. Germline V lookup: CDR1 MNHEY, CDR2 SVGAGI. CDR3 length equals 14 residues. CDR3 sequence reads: CASRPPGGYSPLHF. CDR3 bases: TGTGCCAGCAGGCCTCCAGGGGGATATTCACCCCTCCACTTT.

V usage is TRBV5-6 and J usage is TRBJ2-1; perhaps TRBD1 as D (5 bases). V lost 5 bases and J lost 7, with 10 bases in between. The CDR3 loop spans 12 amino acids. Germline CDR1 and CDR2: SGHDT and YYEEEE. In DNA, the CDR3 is TGTGCCAGCAGGCATAGGGGAAATGAGCAGTTCTTC. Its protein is CASRHRGNEQFF.

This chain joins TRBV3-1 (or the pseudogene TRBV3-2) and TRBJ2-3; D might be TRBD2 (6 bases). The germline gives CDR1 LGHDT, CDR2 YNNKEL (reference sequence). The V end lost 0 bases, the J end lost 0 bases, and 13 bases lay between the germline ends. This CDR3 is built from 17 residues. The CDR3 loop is CASSQDPPGVSTDTQYF. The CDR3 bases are TGTGCCAGCAGCCAAGATCCTCCGGGGGTTAGCACAGATACGCAGTATTTT.

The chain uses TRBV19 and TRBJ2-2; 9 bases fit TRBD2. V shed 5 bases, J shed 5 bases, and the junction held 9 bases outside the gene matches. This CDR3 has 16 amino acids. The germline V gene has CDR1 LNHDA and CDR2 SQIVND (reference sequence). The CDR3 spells CASSWVAGEGTGELFF. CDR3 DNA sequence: TGTGCCAGTAGTTGGGTAGCGGGAGAGGGAACCGGGGAGCTGTTTTTT.

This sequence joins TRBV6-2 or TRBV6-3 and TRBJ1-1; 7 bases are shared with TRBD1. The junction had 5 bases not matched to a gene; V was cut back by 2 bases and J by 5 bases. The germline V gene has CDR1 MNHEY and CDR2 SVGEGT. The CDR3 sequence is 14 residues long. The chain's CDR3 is CASSYATGPTEAFF. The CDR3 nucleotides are TGTGCCAGCAGTTACGCGACAGGGCCTACTGAAGCTTTCTTT.